Following are 32 T cell receptor beta chains from one sample sequenced in a study of blood T cells in healthy people across ages. With a J-beta primer mix and a sample-barcoded 5' primer, a second PCR ran roughly 6 to 11 cycles. TCRdb passed the 5' RACE reads through MiXCR, listing each CDR3 protein once. Found here are 730,000 or so distinct CDR3 sequences, approximately 40% of them singletons; the top ten hold approximately 31%. Sequences were obtained from blood. The source of these receptors is a man older than 75 in good health.

This clonotype was seen ten or more times. At one end the junction does not follow the germline gene, possibly because of a read error. The CDR3 loop is CSIEQGWETQYF. For the CDR3, the DNA is TGCAGCATTGAACAGGGGTGGGAGACCCAGTACTTC. The rearrangement joins TRBV29-1 to TRBJ2-5; 7 positions match TRBD1. Germline CDR1 reads SQVTM; CDR2 reads ANQGSEA. There are 12 residues in the CDR3. Complete variable domain (other parts from reference TRBV29-1 and TRBJ2-5): SAVISQKPSRDICQRGTSLTIQCQVDSQVTMMFWYRQQPGQSLTLIATANQGSEATYESGFVIDKFPISRPNLTFSTLTVSNMSPEDSSIYLCSIEQGWETQYFGPGTRLLVL.

In regard to this clonotype: Since a much larger clone is just one base distant, this may be a read error. The gene calls are TRBV7-2 and TRBJ1-2; D may be TRBD1 (6 bases). This CDR3 has 13 residues. The germline CDR1 and CDR2 sequences are SGHTA and FQGNSA. The V end lost 5 bases, the J end lost 8 bases, and 15 bases lay between the germline ends. The DNA for the CDR3 is TGTGCCAGCAGCCCGCAAGGGGGGGAAGGCTACACCTTC. Protein sequence: CASSPQGGEGYTF. Full variable domain (missing parts from reference TRBV7-2 and TRBJ1-2): GAGVSQSPSNKVTEKGKDVELRCDPISGHTALYWYRQSLGQGLEFLIYFQGNSAPDKSGLPSDRFSAERTGGSVSTLTIQRTQQEDSAVYLCASSPQGGEGYTFGSGTRLTVV.

The gene calls are TRBV15 and TRBJ2-1; the match to TRBD1 covers 10 bases. Germline V CDR1 and CDR2: LNHNV, YYDKDF (reference sequence). CDR3 length equals 16 residues. V lost 1 base to trimming and J lost 7 bases; unmatched junction nucleotides: 7. The CDR3 DNA is TGTGCCACCAGCAGAGTCCAGGGACAGGGGAAGAATGAGCAGTTCTTC. Translated: CATSRVQGQGKNEQFF. The full variable domain, in which reference TRBV15 and TRBJ2-1 provide the parts outside the CDR3, is DAMVIQNPRYQVTQFGKPVTLSCSQTLNHNVMYWYQQKSSQAPKLLFHYYDKDFNNEADTPDNFQSRRPNTSFCFLDIRSPGLGDTAMYLCATSRVQGQGKNEQFFGPGTRLTVL.

The chain links TRBV25-1 to TRBJ1-6; no reliable D call. CDR3 size: 13 residues. Germline V gives CDR1 MGHDK, CDR2 SYGVNS. Deletions cut 2 bases from V and 18 bases from J, with 17 bases between. CDR3 residues: CASSENPGSNPHF. CDR3 DNA sequence: TGTGCCAGCAGTGAAAACCCCGGATCCAACCCCCACTTT.

The sample holds many counts of this clonotype. The chain uses TRBV10-3 and TRBJ2-1, with TRBD1 as a possible D gene (5 bases). The V end lost 1 base, the J end lost 8 bases, and 9 bases lay between the germline ends. The germline V gene has CDR1 ENHRY and CDR2 SYGVKD. The CDR3 runs 13 residues. CDR3 bases: TGTGCCATCAGTGAGTTGGGGCGCGATGAGCAGTTCTTC. Protein: CAISELGRDEQFF.

The V gene is TRBV20-1, the J gene TRBJ2-5; 7 positions agree with TRBD1. The CDR3 contains 12 residues. Looked up from germline, CDR1 is DFQATT and CDR2 is SNEGSKA (reference sequence). The V segment lost 7 bases and the J segment 2 bases; nucleotides outside the gene matches: 4. CDR3 loop: CSGGRGQETQYF. CDR3 bases: TGCAGTGGGGGCAGGGGGCAAGAGACCCAGTACTTC.

In regard to this clonotype: A much larger clone lies a single base off, so this may be a read error. CDR3: CSVARDARNPNYGYTF. CDR3 bases: TGCAGCGTTGCAAGGGACGCAAGGAACCCTAACTATGGCTACACCTTC. The chain combines TRBV29-1 with TRBJ1-2; a weak D match, TRBD1 (5 bases). Trimming removed 4 bases at V and 0 bases at J, with 18 bases between. Germline CDR1 reads SQVTM; CDR2 reads ANQGSEA. This CDR3 comprises 16 residues.

A note on this clonotype: A much larger clone lies one base from this, so it may be a read error. The V and J genes are TRBV20-1 and TRBJ2-5; D not resolved. The closer fit of TRBJ2-7 to the DNA end suggests the J call may be wrong. There are 11 residues in the CDR3. Germline V gives CDR1 DFQATT, CDR2 SNEGSKA (reference sequence). In nucleotides, the CDR3 is TGCAGTGCTAGCGTGAGCTCCGAGCAGTACTTC. Translating it yields CSASVSSEQYF.

Only a few counts were recorded for this clonotype. V is TRBV5-1 and J is TRBJ1-2; a possible D gene is TRBD1 (6 bases). Trimming removed 4 bases from V and 4 bases from J, with 11 bases in between. Germline V CDR1 and CDR2: SGHRS, YFSETQ. The CDR3 has 13 amino acids. The CDR3 DNA reads as TGCGCCAGCAGCCCGGACAGTTTCTATGGCTACACCTTC. Protein sequence: CASSPDSFYGYTF.

The chain couples TRBV27 to TRBJ1-6; 9 bases map to TRBD1. There are 14 residues in the CDR3. CDR1 and CDR2 from the germline V gene are MNHEY and SMNVEV (reference sequence). Losses at the gene ends were 5 bases for V and 6 bases for J; bases not matched to a gene: 2. The CDR3 DNA reads as TGTGCCAGCAGTCAACAGGGGGCTAATTCACCCCTCCACTTT. It yields the protein CASSQQGANSPLHF.

This clonotype was counted a few times. V usage is TRBV20-1 and J usage is TRBJ2-1; D ambiguous. Germline V lookup: CDR1 DFQATT, CDR2 SNEGSKA (reference sequence). V was clipped by 7 bases and J by 8 bases, with 15 bases between them. CDR3 length: 12 amino acids. CDR3 amino acids: CSVKPSYDEQFF. CDR3 nucleotides: TGCAGTGTTAAGCCCTCTTACGATGAGCAGTTCTTC.

This chain uses TRBV4-1 with TRBJ1-1, with 7 bases matching TRBD1. Per germline, CDR1 MGHRA and CDR2 YSYEKL. CDR3 size: 16 residues. V was pared by 6 bases and J by 1 base, with 11 bases of the junction left unmatched. The CDR3 DNA is TGCGCCAGCAGTCGAAGGTTAGGGGGCGAGAACACTGAAGCTTTCTTT. Protein product: CASSRRLGGENTEAFF.

The chain combines TRBV7-9 with TRBJ2-5; TRBD1 matches at 7 bases. The J segment lost 5 bases and the V segment lost 4 bases, leaving 7 bases of the junction unmatched. The CDR3 has 14 residues. CDR1 and CDR2 from the germline V gene are SEHNR and FQNEAQ (reference sequence). The CDR3 here is CASSSRTTGETQYF. The CDR3 bases are TGTGCCAGCAGCTCCCGGACGACAGGGGAGACCCAGTACTTC.

In its sample, this clonotype was seen a few times. This chain connects TRBV6-1 to TRBJ2-7, with D tentatively TRBD1 (5 bases). Germline CDR1 reads MNHNS; CDR2 reads SASEGT. V was cut by 6 bases and J by 2 bases, with 14 bases left in between. CDR3 length: 14 amino acids. CDR3 protein: CASRAREGAYEQYF. In DNA form, the CDR3 reads TGTGCCAGCAGGGCCAGGGAAGGTGCCTACGAGCAGTACTTC.

The rearrangement links TRBV5-1 to TRBJ2-4; perhaps TRBD2 as D (5 bases). Per the germline V gene, CDR1 is SGHRS and CDR2 is YFSETQ. This CDR3 is 15 amino acids long. V lost 6 bases, J lost 13 bases, and 26 bases lay in between. The CDR3: CASIAGGGNYNEQYF. DNA of the CDR3: TGCGCCAGCATTGCCGGAGGCGGAAACTACAATGAGCAGTACTTC. The whole variable domain, remainder taken from reference TRBV5-1 and TRBJ2-4, is KAGVTQTPRYLIKTRGQQVTLSCSPISGHRSVSWYQQTPGQGLQFLFEYFSETQRNKGNFPGRFSGRQFSNSRSEMNVSTLELGDSALYLCASIAGGGNYNEQYFGAGTRLSVL.

In the case of this clonotype: This sequence may be a read error, since a much larger clone differs from it by one base. CDR3 in DNA: TGCAGTGCCAACTTCGGGCGGGGAGCGGGAGATGCGCAGTATTTT. It specifies CSANFGRGAGDAQYF. V usage is TRBV20-1 and J usage is TRBJ2-3; 8 nucleotides line up with TRBD2. Germline CDR1 is DFQATT and CDR2 is SNEGSKA (reference sequence). CDR3 length equals 15 residues.

This chain links TRBV20-1 with TRBJ1-2; weak D call: TRBD1 (5 bases). Between the trimmed V and J ends, which lost 6 bases and 2 bases, there was a span of 10 bases. This CDR3 has 12 amino acids. Germline loops: CDR1 DFQATT, CDR2 SNEGSKA (reference sequence). CDR3 sequence reads: CSAHRTNYGYTF. The CDR3 DNA reads TGCAGTGCACACAGGACAAACTATGGCTACACCTTC.

A few counts support this clonotype. The chain couples TRBV7-2 to TRBJ2-1; 7 bases are a match to TRBD1. V shed 4 bases, J shed 6 bases, and the junction held 12 bases outside the gene matches. There are 16 residues in the CDR3. Germline V gives CDR1 SGHTA, CDR2 FQGNSA. The CDR3 DNA reads TGTGCCAGCAGCTACAATCCCGGGACAGCGGCCAATGAGCAGTTCTTC. Translating gives CASSYNPGTAANEQFF.

This chain uses TRBV7-2 with TRBJ2-7; D gene ambiguous. The CDR3 is 14 residues long. Germline V CDR1 and CDR2: SGHTA, FQGNSA. The ends were cut back, 1 base at V and 4 bases at J, with 11 bases in the middle. CDR3 nucleotides: TGTGCCAGCAGCTTAGGGGTGGGATATTACGAGCAGTACTTC. It specifies CASSLGVGYYEQYF. The entire variable domain, with the rest obtained from reference TRBV7-2 and TRBJ2-7, is as follows: GAGVSQSPSNKVTEKGKDVELRCDPISGHTALYWYRQSLGQGLEFLIYFQGNSAPDKSGLPSDRFSAERTGGSVSTLTIQRTQQEDSAVYLCASSLGVGYYEQYFGPGTRLTVT.

The gene calls are TRBV2 and TRBJ2-5; D unresolved. Germline assignment: CDR1 SNHLY and CDR2 FYNNEI. This CDR3 is 14 amino acids long. Between the trimmed V and J ends, which lost 4 bases and 1 base, there was a span of 10 bases. For the CDR3, the DNA is TGTGCCAGCAGTGCCATGGCAACCCAAGAGACCCAGTACTTC. This gives the protein CASSAMATQETQYF.

Turning to this clonotype: One junction end disagrees with the germline gene, perhaps due to a read error. The chain recombines TRBV20-1 with TRBJ2-1, with 9 bases that match TRBD2. The germline CDR1 and CDR2 sequences are DFQATT and SNEGSKA (reference sequence). The CDR3 is 17 residues long. DNA for the CDR3: TGCAGTGCTAGAGGACTAGCGGCTACGATCTCATACAATGAGCAGTTCTTT. Protein: CSARGLAATISYNEQFF.

This chain connects TRBV20-1 to TRBJ2-1; D gene uncertain. CDR1 is DFQATT, CDR2 SNEGSKA, per germline (reference sequence). The CDR3 covers 16 residues. Between the trimmed V and J ends, which lost 0 bases and 8 bases, there was a span of 20 bases. The CDR3 here is CSARDPALTTADEQFF. The DNA of the CDR3 is TGCAGTGCTAGAGACCCCGCTTTAACCACTGCGGATGAGCAGTTCTTC.

This clonotype has just a few counts. The V and J genes are TRBV6-2 or TRBV6-3 and TRBJ2-7, with no clear D. Trimming stripped 4 bases from V and 7 bases from J, with 20 bases between. The CDR3 spans 15 residues. CDR1 and CDR2 from the germline V gene are MNHEY and SVGEGT. In DNA form, the CDR3 reads TGTGCCAGCAGTTCTACACGACATTCCTACAATGAGCAGTACTTC. As protein: CASSSTRHSYNEQYF.

In this sample, this clonotype turned up a few times. Just one base apart from a much larger clone, this may be a read error. The chain joins TRBV6-2 or TRBV6-3 to TRBJ2-5; unclear D gene. The better agreement between TRBJ2-1 and the DNA end casts doubt on the J call. The CDR3 spans 14 residues. Germline loops: CDR1 MNHEY, CDR2 SVGEGT. The chain's CDR3 is CASSYSYRQETQFF. CDR3 DNA sequence: TGTGCCAGCAGTTACTCATACAGACAAGAGACCCAGTTCTTC.

A few counts support this clonotype. The chain couples TRBV7-2 to TRBJ1-5; 8 bases are shared with TRBD1. The CDR3 runs to 13 residues. The germline gives CDR1 SGHTA, CDR2 FQGNSA. Losses at the gene ends were 1 base for V and 13 bases for J; bases not matched to a gene: 6. The CDR3 DNA reads TGTGCCAGCAGCTTAGGGACAGGGCGGGATCAGCATTTT. Its translation: CASSLGTGRDQHF.

This clonotype was observed a handful of times. The chain is built from TRBV5-8 and TRBJ2-7; D might be TRBD1 (5 bases). Germline CDR1 and CDR2: SGHTS and YDEGEE. The V gene lost 2 bases and the J gene lost 0 bases, with 9 bases spanning the gap. This CDR3 has 14 residues. CDR3 bases: TGTGCCAGCAGCTTCACAGGTACCTCCTACGAGCAGTACTTC. Translation: CASSFTGTSYEQYF.

The chain couples TRBV6-1 to TRBJ2-6; 9 positions match TRBD1. Germline CDR1 MNHNS, CDR2 SASEGT. The length of the CDR3 is 19 residues. V shed 6 bases, J shed 0 bases, and the junction held 12 bases outside the gene matches. The CDR3 reads CASRLQGARSFSGANVLTF. CDR3 bases: TGTGCCAGCAGGCTACAGGGGGCGAGGTCGTTCTCTGGGGCCAACGTCCTGACTTTC.

V and J are TRBV30 and TRBJ2-1, with D maybe TRBD1 (8 bases). V gave up 6 bases and J gave up 3 bases, with 15 bases separating them. This CDR3 has 14 residues. Germline V gene lookup returns CDR1 GTSNPN and CDR2 SVGIG (reference sequence). CDR3 residues: CACGGTGFYNEQFF. CDR3 bases: TGTGCCTGCGGGGGGACAGGATTCTACAATGAGCAGTTCTTC.

As concerns this clonotype: This may arise from a read error, as a much more abundant clone is one base away. The chain is built from TRBV24-1 and TRBJ2-5; D gene ambiguous. V lost 3 bases and J 3 bases, leaving 10 bases between the germline ends. The CDR3 spans 14 residues. Germline V lookup: CDR1 KGHDR, CDR2 SFDVKD. The CDR3 loop is CATSDPSFKETQYF. CDR3 DNA sequence: TGTGCCACCAGTGATCCGTCATTCAAAGAGACCCAGTACTTC.

Turning to this clonotype: This may stem from a read error, because a much larger clone lies one nucleotide away. The J gene is TRBJ2-1, the V gene TRBV25-1; the D is unclear. The V gene lost 6 bases and the J gene lost 5 bases, with 17 bases spanning the gap. Germline V CDR1 and CDR2: MGHDK, SYGVNS. The CDR3 covers 15 residues. The CDR3: CASREGRLVNNEQFF. The CDR3 bases are TGTGCCAGCAGGGAAGGTAGGCTAGTAAACAATGAGCAGTTCTTC.

The chain has TRBV20-1 and TRBJ2-7; 10 bases fit TRBD2. The ends lost 6 bases at V and 5 bases at J; junction bases unmatched: 10. CDR1 DFQATT and CDR2 SNEGSKA come from the germline V gene (reference sequence). The CDR3 is 14 amino acids. The CDR3 is CSAPVGTSDNEQYF. CDR3 coding DNA: TGCAGTGCGCCCGTAGGGACTAGCGACAACGAGCAGTACTTC.

Only a few counts were recorded for this clonotype. The chain is built from TRBV7-7 and TRBJ2-5; D possibly matches TRBD1 or TRBD2 (5 bases each). Trimming removed 1 base at V and 4 bases at J, with 10 bases between. The CDR3 is 14 amino acids. Germline CDR1 reads SSHAT; CDR2 reads FNYEAQ (reference sequence). The CDR3 protein is CASSLEGRVETQYF. The CDR3 nucleotides read TGTGCCAGCAGCTTAGAGGGGCGGGTAGAGACCCAGTACTTC.